The clone carrying this T cell receptor (beta chain) came up a few times. Its antigen is not identified. The same CDR3 arises from other DNA sequences in this sample as well. These data belong to a study of T cell responses to AZD1222 COVID-19 vaccine. Germline CDR1 is MNHNS and CDR2 is SASEGT. CDR3 size: 13 residues. The V end lost 2 bases, the J end lost 5 bases, and 9 bases lay between the germline ends. General study findings and limits: Repertoire collection took place solely once the T cell response had peaked. Unmutated variant regions reportedly attract nearly half of all spike-specific TCRs.

TCRdb's copy holds only in-frame clones and misses some; the assay was immunoSEQ multiplex PCR. This sample yields about 150,000 clones, of which 82% are seen a single time; roughly 4.3% belongs to the top ten. This sequence was found in an adult in good health. Sample: peripheral blood, taken on day 0 of MenACWY control vaccination. The gene calls are TRBV6-1 and TRBJ1-2; D ambiguous. CDR3 in amino acids: CASSELGSYGYTF. CDR3 in DNA: TGTGCCAGCAGTGAATTGGGTTCGTATGGCTACACCTTC.